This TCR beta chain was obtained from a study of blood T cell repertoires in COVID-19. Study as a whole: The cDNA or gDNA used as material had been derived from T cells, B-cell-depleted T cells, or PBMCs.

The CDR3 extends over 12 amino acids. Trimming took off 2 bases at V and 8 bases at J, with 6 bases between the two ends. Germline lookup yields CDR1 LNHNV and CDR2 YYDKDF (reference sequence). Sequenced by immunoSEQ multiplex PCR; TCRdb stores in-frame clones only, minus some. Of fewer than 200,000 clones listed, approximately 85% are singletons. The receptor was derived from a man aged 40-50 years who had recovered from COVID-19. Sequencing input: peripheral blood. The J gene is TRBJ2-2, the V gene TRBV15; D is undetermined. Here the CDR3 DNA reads TGTGCCACCAGCAGACCCCTGGGGGAGCTGTTTTTT. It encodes CATSRPLGELFF.